This entry is about one T cell receptor beta chain. Its matching antigen is unknown. Here immunoSEQ multiplex PCR was the method, and the copy in TCRdb shows in-frame clones only, minus some. Among about 20,000 clones listed, roughly 70% were seen once. This sample was included in a study of CD4 T cells in relation to SARS-CoV-2 and coronaviruses. CD4+ T cells from unexposed donors were obtained before the COVID-19 pandemic (2011-2018). After about 10 days of culture, CD4+ T cells were isolated. Cells permitting, SARS-CoV-2 S/N and four cold-coronavirus spikes were tested on unexposed-donor CD4+ T cells. Half the medium was replaced with IL-2 medium on days 3 and 7. The CDR3 extends over 15 amino acids. V lost 2 bases and J lost 2, with 14 bases in between. Per the germline V gene, CDR1 is SGHRS and CDR2 is YFSETQ.

The source material was CD4+ T cells from PBMCs, cultured in vitro. This sequence was found in a human donor in good health. The chain is built from TRBV5-1 and TRBJ2-7; possibly TRBD2 for D (6 bases). The CDR3 here is CASSFGGRSTYEQYF. CDR3 DNA: TGCGCCAGCAGCTTCGGGGGTAGGTCAACCTACGAGCAGTACTTC.